What follows are 18 T cell receptor beta chains derived from one specimen sequenced in a study of blood T cell repertoires in COVID-19. Produced via immunoSEQ multiplex PCR; TCRdb's table is partial and in-frame only. This table has roughly 160,000 clones, around three quarters appearing once. The sequencing input was PBMCs or T cells enriched from blood (not recorded which). Every receptor here comes from a woman between 70 and 85 years old in a cohort exposed to, infected with or recovered from COVID-19 (not recorded which).

This chain uses TRBV5-1 with TRBJ2-3; 11 bases map to TRBD2. CDR3 length: 16 residues. J gave up 2 bases and V 3 bases, and 5 bases lay outside the gene matches. CDR1 and CDR2 from the germline V gene are SGHRS and YFSETQ. The CDR3 nucleotides read TGCGCCAGCAGCTCGGGACTAGCGGAATCCACAGATACGCAGTATTTT. This codes for CASSSGLAESTDTQYF.

This clone was recorded a few times. This rearrangement joins TRBV29-1 to TRBJ1-1; TRBD1 might be the D (5 bases). The CDR3 totals 10 residues. Germline loops: CDR1 SQVTM, CDR2 ANQGSEA. V was clipped by 4 bases and J by 8 bases, with 8 bases between them. As DNA, the CDR3 is TGCAGCGTTGCAGACAGAGAAGCTTTCTTT. This encodes CSVADREAFF.

The J gene is TRBJ2-1, the V gene TRBV7-2; no clear D gene. The length of the CDR3 is 13 residues. Trimming cost V 3 bases and J 6 bases, with 9 bases left between them. Germline V gene data show CDR1 as SGHTA and CDR2 as FQGNSA. The DNA of the CDR3 is TGTGCCAGCAGCTTGCAGGCTGGCAATGAGCAGTTCTTC. It encodes CASSLQAGNEQFF.

CDR3 residues: CASSSWTSGSSGYQETQYF. The DNA for the CDR3 is TGTGCCAGCAGTTCGTGGACTAGCGGGAGTTCAGGCTATCAAGAGACCCAGTACTTC. The chain is built from TRBV28 and TRBJ2-5; 13 bases map to TRBD2. The trim removed 4 bases at V and 2 bases at J, leaving 13 bases unmatched. Germline CDR1 MDHEN, CDR2 SYDVKM. This CDR3 is 19 amino acids long.

This clone was observed a few times. The chain joins TRBV2 to TRBJ2-2, with 13 bases aligning to TRBD2. In germline, CDR1 is SNHLY, CDR2 FYNNEI. The V gene end was trimmed by 4 bases and the J gene end by 4 bases; junction bases not matched to a gene: 3. CDR3 size: 16 residues. This CDR3 reads CASSVTSGRATGELFF. Here the CDR3 DNA reads TGTGCCAGCAGTGTTACTAGCGGGAGGGCCACCGGGGAGCTGTTTTTT.

The chain joins TRBV2 to TRBJ2-1; 9 bases fit TRBD2. This CDR3 region has 15 residues. Germline V gene lookup returns CDR1 SNHLY and CDR2 FYNNEI. Germline trimming cut 7 bases from V and 5 bases from J; bases unmatched to any gene: 9. The CDR3: CASTLGSSGDNEQFF. Here the CDR3 DNA reads TGTGCCAGCACTCTCGGGTCTAGCGGGGACAATGAGCAGTTCTTC.

This clone has just one count. The chain carries TRBV7-9 and TRBJ1-2; no reliable D call. The CDR3 extends over 12 amino acids. Trimming removed 2 bases at V and 4 bases at J, with 5 bases between. Germline V gene data show CDR1 as SEHNR and CDR2 as FQNEAQ (reference sequence). CDR3 sequence reads: CASSLRSYGYTF. CDR3 nucleotides: TGTGCCAGCAGCTTACGCAGCTATGGCTACACCTTC. Looking up the rest from reference TRBV7-9 and TRBJ1-2 gives the full variable domain: DTGVSQNPRHKITKRGQNVTFRCDPISEHNRLYWYRQTLGQGPEFLTYFQNEAQLEKSRLLSDRFSAERPKGSFSTLEIQRTEQGDSAMYLCASSLRSYGYTFGSGTRLTVV.

The V gene is TRBV28, the J gene TRBJ2-7; TRBD2 matches 8 bases. The CDR3 runs to 15 residues. CDR1 MDHEN and CDR2 SYDVKM come from the germline V gene. V lost 7 bases to trimming and J lost 2 bases; unmatched junction nucleotides: 10. CDR3 in amino acids: CASNHPGLETYEQYF. The CDR3, as DNA: TGTGCCAGCAACCACCCGGGACTAGAAACCTACGAGCAGTACTTC. Combining the CDR3 with reference TRBV28 and TRBJ2-7 gives the whole variable domain DVKVTQSSRYLVKRTGEKVFLECVQDMDHENMFWYRQDPGLGLRLIYFSYDVKMKEKGDIPEGYSVSREKKERFSLILESASTNQTSMYLCASNHPGLETYEQYFGPGTRLTVT.

The genes are TRBV7-8 and TRBJ1-5; 9 bases match TRBD1. V lost 5 bases and J lost 9; bases outside the gene matches: 14. The CDR3 consists of 16 residues. Germline-derived CDR1 and CDR2 are SGHVS and FQNEAQ. The CDR3 here is CASSLYDRGNNLPQHF. CDR3 in DNA: TGTGCCAGCAGCCTATACGACAGGGGGAATAATTTGCCCCAGCATTTT.

J is TRBJ2-1 and V is TRBV4-2, with TRBD2 matching 12 bases. With V trimmed by 4 bases and J by 6 bases, 7 bases remained unmatched. The CDR3 runs 16 residues. The germline V gene has CDR1 LGHNA and CDR2 YNFKEQ. In DNA form, the CDR3 reads TGTGCCAGCAGCCGAAGTCTAGCGGGAGGGCTCAATGAGCAGTTCTTC. As protein: CASSRSLAGGLNEQFF.

The chain links TRBV4-2 to TRBJ2-1; 11 bases line up with TRBD2. After removal of 0 bases from V and 12 bases from J, the junction contained 13 bases not matched to a gene. This CDR3 region has 17 residues. Germline V gene lookup returns CDR1 LGHNA and CDR2 YNFKEQ. The CDR3 reads CASSQDQGTSGDWLQFF. The CDR3 bases are TGTGCCAGCAGCCAAGATCAGGGGACTAGCGGAGATTGGTTGCAGTTCTTC.

The chain has TRBV11-1 and TRBJ2-2, with D perhaps TRBD2 (5 bases). The V end was cut by 6 bases, the J end by 2 bases, with 10 bases between. Germline CDR1 reads SGHAT; CDR2 reads FQDESV (reference sequence). CDR3 size: 14 residues. DNA for the CDR3: TGTGCCAGCAGGAAAAGACTAAACACCGGGGAGCTGTTTTTT. This sequence encodes CASRKRLNTGELFF. Full variable domain (missing parts from reference TRBV11-1 and TRBJ2-2): EAEVAQSPRYKITEKSQAVAFWCDPISGHATLYWYRQILGQGPELLVQFQDESVVDDSQLPKDRFSAERLKGVDSTLKIQPAELGDSAMYLCASRKRLNTGELFFGEGSRLTVL.

The table lists this clone with a few counts. This sequence joins TRBV27 and TRBJ2-7; D possibly corresponds to TRBD2 (5 bases). The germline V gene encodes CDR1 MNHEY and CDR2 SMNVEV (reference sequence). Deletions cut 6 bases from V and 0 bases from J, with 12 bases between. CDR3 length: 14 amino acids. The CDR3 protein is CASRIFGSSYEQYF. CDR3 bases: TGTGCCAGCAGGATCTTTGGGAGCTCCTACGAGCAGTACTTC.

The chain joins TRBV7-2 to TRBJ2-6, with TRBD2 as a possible D gene (6 bases). Trimming stripped 1 base from V and 2 bases from J, with 6 bases between. The germline V gene has CDR1 SGHTA and CDR2 FQGNSA. This CDR3 contains 15 residues. The CDR3 DNA sequence: TGTGCCAGCAGCTTAGTAGCGGCTGGGGCCAACGTCCTGACTTTC. Protein sequence: CASSLVAAGANVLTF.

This clone was seen a single time. This chain connects TRBV29-1 to TRBJ2-4; a weak D match, TRBD2 (5 bases). Looked up from germline, CDR1 is SQVTM and CDR2 is ANQGSEA. This CDR3 has 11 amino acids. The ends were cut back, 5 bases at V and 7 bases at J, with 9 bases in the middle. CDR3 amino acids: CSVSWENIQYF. CDR3 sequence (DNA): TGCAGCGTTAGCTGGGAGAACATTCAGTACTTC.

The rearrangement links TRBV7-9 to TRBJ2-7; possibly TRBD2 for D (5 bases). The V gene lost 5 bases and the J gene lost 12 bases, with 23 bases spanning the gap. This CDR3 comprises 14 residues. From germline, CDR1 is SEHNR and CDR2 FQNEAQ (reference sequence). As DNA, the CDR3 is TGTGCCAGCAGCCCAAGCGGTGAACCTACGAGCAGGTACTTC. Translating gives CASSPSGEPTSRYF.

The J gene is TRBJ2-7, the V gene TRBV7-8, with 10 bases fitting TRBD2. Germline CDR1 reads SGHVS; CDR2 reads FQNEAQ. The CDR3 consists of 16 residues. The J segment lost 4 bases and the V segment lost 5 bases, leaving 11 bases of the junction unmatched. CDR3 in amino acids: CASSVRTSGTFYEQYF. In DNA form, the CDR3 reads TGTGCCAGCAGCGTAAGAACTAGCGGGACCTTTTACGAGCAGTACTTC.

The genes are TRBV5-1 and TRBJ1-1; 11 bases map to TRBD1. The junction had 5 bases not matched to a gene; V was cut back by 5 bases and J by 5 bases. Germline values: CDR1 SGHRS, CDR2 YFSETQ. There are 14 residues in the CDR3. The CDR3 protein is CASSPGQGATEAFF. CDR3 DNA sequence: TGCGCCAGCAGTCCCGGACAGGGGGCTACTGAAGCTTTCTTT. The entire variable domain, with the rest obtained from reference TRBV5-1 and TRBJ1-1, is as follows: KAGVTQTPRYLIKTRGQQVTLSCSPISGHRSVSWYQQTPGQGLQFLFEYFSETQRNKGNFPGRFSGRQFSNSRSEMNVSTLELGDSALYLCASSPGQGATEAFFGQGTRLTVV.